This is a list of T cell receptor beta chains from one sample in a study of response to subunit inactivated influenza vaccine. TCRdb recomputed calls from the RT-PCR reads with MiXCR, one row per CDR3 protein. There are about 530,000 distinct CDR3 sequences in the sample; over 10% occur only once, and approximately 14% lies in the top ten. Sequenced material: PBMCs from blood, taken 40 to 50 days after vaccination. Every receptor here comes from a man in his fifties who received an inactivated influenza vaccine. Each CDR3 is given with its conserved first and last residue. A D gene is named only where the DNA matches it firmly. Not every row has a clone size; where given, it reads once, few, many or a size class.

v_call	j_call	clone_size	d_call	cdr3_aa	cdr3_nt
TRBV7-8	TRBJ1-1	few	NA	CASSPRGQGGNTEAFF	TGTGCCAGCAGCCCCCGAGGGCAGGGTGGGAACACTGAAGCTTTCTTT
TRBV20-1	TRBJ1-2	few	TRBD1	CSARGQGDYGYTF	TGCAGTGCCCGAGGACAGGGGGACTATGGCTACACCTTC
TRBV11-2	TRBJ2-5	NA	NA	CASSSGVADRYF	TGTGCCAGCAGCTCGGGCGTGGCGGACCGATACTTC
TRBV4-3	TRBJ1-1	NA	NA	CASSQDQWGTTEAFF	TGCGCCAGCAGCCAAGATCAATGGGGGACCACTGAAGCTTTCTTT
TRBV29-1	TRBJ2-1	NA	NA	CSARTGGFGASGGPRQFF	TGCAGCGCTAGGACAGGGGGCTTTGGGGCTAGCGGGGGACCTCGGCAGTTCTTC
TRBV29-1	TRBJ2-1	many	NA	CSGSHNEQFF	TGCAGCGGCTCCCACAATGAGCAGTTCTTC
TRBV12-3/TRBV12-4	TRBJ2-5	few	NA	CASSFDRYQETQYF	TGTGCCAGCAGTTTTGACAGGTACCAAGAGACCCAGTACTTC
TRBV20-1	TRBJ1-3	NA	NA	CSAPKGGLGNTIYF	TGCAGTGCTCCCAAAGGAGGCCTTGGAAACACCATATATTTT
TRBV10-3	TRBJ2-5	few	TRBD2	CAIAPHTSRLAEQETQYF	TGTGCCATCGCACCCCACACCTCTAGACTAGCGGAACAAGAGACCCAGTACTTC
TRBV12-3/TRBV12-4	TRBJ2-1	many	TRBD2	CASSLGSGEGNEQFF	TGTGCCAGCAGTTTAGGTAGCGGGGAAGGCAATGAGCAGTTCTTC
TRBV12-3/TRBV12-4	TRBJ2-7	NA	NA	CASSLEGVRYEQYF	TGTGCCAGCAGTTTAGAGGGGGTCAGGTACGAGCAGTACTTC
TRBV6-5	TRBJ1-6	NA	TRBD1	CASSYGGQYNSPLHF	TGTGCCAGCAGTTACGGGGGACAGTATAATTCACCCCTCCACTTT
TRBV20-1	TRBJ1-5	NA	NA	CSASSGVDPNQPQHF	TGCAGTGCTAGTTCGGGGGTGGACCCCAATCAGCCCCAGCATTTT
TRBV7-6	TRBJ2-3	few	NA	CASSLGSSRRRTDTQYF	TGTGCCAGCAGCTTAGGATCTAGCCGGAGGCGCACAGATACGCAGTATTTT
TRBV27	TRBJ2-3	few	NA	CATGVGYSRPDTQYF	TGTGCCACCGGGGTAGGTTATAGCCGCCCAGATACGCAGTATTTT
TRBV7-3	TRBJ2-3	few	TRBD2	CASSRLASDTQYF	TGTGCCAGCAGCAGACTAGCTTCAGATACGCAGTATTTT
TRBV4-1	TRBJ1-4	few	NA	CASSQDRGFNEKLFF	TGCGCCAGCAGCCAAGATCGGGGATTCAATGAAAAACTGTTTTTT
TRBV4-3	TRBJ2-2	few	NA	CASSQPTTGYTGELFF	TGCGCCAGCAGCCAACCTACGACAGGCTACACCGGGGAGCTGTTTTTT
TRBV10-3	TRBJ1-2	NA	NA	CATLRRQLADGYTF	TGTGCCACTTTAAGGAGACAGTTGGCGGATGGCTACACCTTC
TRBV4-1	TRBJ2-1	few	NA	CASSQGFVGNEQFF	TGCGCCAGCAGCCAAGGTTTCGTTGGCAATGAGCAGTTCTTC
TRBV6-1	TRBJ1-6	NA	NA	CASKTGTPYNSPLHF	TGTGCCAGTAAGACAGGAACTCCATATAATTCACCCCTCCACTTT
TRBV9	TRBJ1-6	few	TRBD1	CASSVVDRGSPLHF	TGTGCCAGCAGCGTAGTTGACAGGGGTTCACCCCTCCACTTT
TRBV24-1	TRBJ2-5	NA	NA	CATSEGGTATQYF	TGTGCCACCAGTGAGGGTGGGACGGCAACCCAGTACTTC
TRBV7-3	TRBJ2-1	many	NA	CASSLSAGASRYNEQFF	TGTGCCAGCAGCTTGTCGGCCGGGGCTAGCAGGTACAATGAGCAGTTCTTC
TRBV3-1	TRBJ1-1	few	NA	CASSHELQAADEAFF	TGTGCCAGCAGCCATGAACTCCAGGCTGCGGATGAAGCTTTCTTT
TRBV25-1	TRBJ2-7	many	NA	CASSGRGEQYF	TGTGCCAGCAGTGGACGCGGCGAGCAGTACTTC
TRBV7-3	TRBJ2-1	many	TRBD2	CASSTSGRTYNEQFF	TGTGCCAGCAGCACTAGCGGGAGGACCTACAATGAGCAGTTCTTC
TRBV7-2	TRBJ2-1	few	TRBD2	CASSLGLATLYNEQFF	TGTGCCAGCAGCCTTGGACTAGCGACCCTCTACAATGAGCAGTTCTTC
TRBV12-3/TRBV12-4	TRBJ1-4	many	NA	CASSLGGLGGKLFF	TGTGCCAGCAGTTTAGGAGGGCTCGGAGGGAAACTGTTTTTT
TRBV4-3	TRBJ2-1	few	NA	CASSQLDNEQFF	TGCGCCAGCAGCCAGTTGGACAATGAGCAGTTCTTC
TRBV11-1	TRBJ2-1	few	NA	CASSLAPNRAPSYNEQFF	TGTGCCAGCAGCTTAGCCCCAAACAGGGCACCCTCCTACAATGAGCAGTTCTTC
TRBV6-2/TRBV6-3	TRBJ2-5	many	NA	CASSPGDETQYF	TGTGCCAGCAGCCCCGGGGATGAGACCCAGTACTTC
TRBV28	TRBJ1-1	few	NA	CASRRGYNTEAFF	TGTGCCAGCAGACGTGGGTATAACACTGAAGCTTTCTTT
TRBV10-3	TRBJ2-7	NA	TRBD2	CAISDAGASYEQYF	TGTGCCATCAGTGACGCGGGAGCCTCCTACGAGCAGTACTTC